The next 22 T cell receptor beta chains were all read from a single sample in a study of siplizumab effects on memory and regulatory T cells. Data came from immunoSEQ multiplex PCR; TCRdb stores just in-frame clones and leaves some out. The sample shows 100,000 to 110,000 clones, about 94% of them seen only once. Specimen: non-Treg CD4+ T cells sorted from blood. The receptor source for this set is a human donor in good health.

This CDR3 is CASSLNIVTRDSLFYEQYF. The CDR3 region has the DNA TGCGCCAGCAGCTTGAATATTGTTACCCGGGACAGCCTCTTCTACGAGCAGTACTTC. The chain combines TRBV5-1 with TRBJ2-7; TRBD1 matches 7 bases. This CDR3 is 19 amino acids long. V lost 1 base, J lost 3 bases, and 19 bases stayed unmatched. The germline gives CDR1 SGHRS, CDR2 YFSETQ.

This clone was detected only once. The DNA of the CDR3 is TGCAGCGTGGATCGGACGGTCTCGGGCTACACCTTC. Residues: CSVDRTVSGYTF. V and J are TRBV29-1 and TRBJ1-2; D remains unclear. This CDR3 spans 12 amino acids. The germline V and J ends were trimmed by 6 bases and 8 bases, with 16 bases remaining between them. Germline lookup yields CDR1 SQVTM and CDR2 ANQGSEA.

The rearrangement joins TRBV6-6 to TRBJ2-7; 7 positions match TRBD1. There are 16 residues in the CDR3. Germline trimming cut 0 bases from V and 0 bases from J; bases unmatched to any gene: 5. Looked up from germline, CDR1 is MNHNY and CDR2 is SVGAGI (reference sequence). The CDR3 reads CASSYSRQGSSYEQYF. DNA of the CDR3: TGTGCCAGCAGTTACTCTCGACAGGGAAGCTCCTACGAGCAGTACTTC.

The genes are TRBV5-1 and TRBJ2-5, with D possibly TRBD1 on 6 matching bases. The germline V gene encodes CDR1 SGHRS and CDR2 YFSETQ. The V and J ends lost 0 bases and 3 bases respectively, with 9 bases between them. This CDR3 has 14 amino acids. The CDR3 loop is CASSLVAGEETQYF. The CDR3 DNA is TGCGCCAGCAGCTTGGTGGCAGGGGAAGAGACCCAGTACTTC.

The chain couples TRBV18 to TRBJ2-7; TRBD2 agrees at 7 bases. The CDR3 length is 14 residues. V dropped 3 bases and J dropped 2; count of bases not matched to a gene: 4. From germline, CDR1 is KGHSH and CDR2 LQKENI. CDR3 in amino acids: CASSPGGGTYEQYF. The DNA for the CDR3 is TGTGCCAGCTCACCTGGCGGGGGTACCTACGAGCAGTACTTC.

V is TRBV27 and J is TRBJ2-6; D may be TRBD1 (5 bases). This CDR3 comprises 15 residues. Germline values: CDR1 MNHEY, CDR2 SMNVEV (reference sequence). Trimming left V 3 bases short and J 3 bases short, with 9 bases between. CDR3 protein: CASSFRVLGANVLTF. CDR3 DNA: TGTGCCAGCAGTTTCAGGGTTCTTGGGGCCAACGTCCTGACTTTC. Filled out from reference TRBV27 and TRBJ2-6, the complete variable domain reads EAQVTQNPRYLITVTGKKLTVTCSQNMNHEYMSWYRQDPGLGLRQIYYSMNVEVTDKGDVPEGYKVSRKEKRNFPLILESPSPNQTSLYFCASSFRVLGANVLTFGAGSRLTVL.

The CDR3 loop reads CAIQGQGRHEQYF. The CDR3 bases are TGTGCCATCCAGGGACAGGGTAGGCACGAGCAGTACTTC. The J gene is TRBJ2-7, the V gene TRBV27; 9 positions match TRBD1. Looked up from germline, CDR1 is MNHEY and CDR2 is SMNVEV (reference sequence). This CDR3 is 13 amino acids long. Germline trimming cut 10 bases from V and 5 bases from J; bases unmatched to any gene: 9.

V and J are TRBV5-1 and TRBJ2-5, with 8 bases that match TRBD1. V was clipped by 4 bases and J by 0 bases; unmatched bases: 8. Germline V gives CDR1 SGHRS, CDR2 YFSETQ. CDR3 size: 16 residues. The CDR3 coding sequence is TGCGCCAGCAGCGAAACGGGACAGGAAAACCAAGAGACCCAGTACTTC. Translating it yields CASSETGQENQETQYF.

The chain employs TRBV19 and TRBJ2-1, with TRBD2 identical over 11 bases. The CDR3 covers 18 residues. The germline V gene has CDR1 LNHDA and CDR2 SQIVND (reference sequence). The ends lost 7 bases at V and 3 bases at J; junction bases unmatched: 14. CDR3 residues: CASMPGLAAVGVYNEQFF. The DNA of the CDR3 is TGTGCCAGTATGCCGGGACTAGCGGCGGTGGGTGTCTACAATGAGCAGTTCTTC. The whole variable domain, filled in from reference TRBV19 and TRBJ2-1, reads DGGITQSPKYLFRKEGQNVTLSCEQNLNHDAMYWYRQDPGQGLRLIYYSQIVNDFQKGDIAEGYSVSREKKESFPLTVTSAQKNPTAFYLCASMPGLAAVGVYNEQFFGPGTRLTVL.

The rearrangement uses TRBV7-9 and TRBJ2-3; 8 bases line up with TRBD2. This CDR3 contains 16 residues. Per germline, CDR1 SEHNR and CDR2 FQNEAQ (reference sequence). The junction had 3 bases not matched to a gene; V was cut back by 1 base and J by 0 bases. This CDR3 is CASSLGLATSTDTQYF. The DNA for the CDR3 is TGTGCCAGCAGCTTAGGACTAGCGACTAGCACAGATACGCAGTATTTT.

This chain joins TRBV11-2 and TRBJ1-1, with 8 positions matching TRBD1. The CDR3 has 15 residues. V gave up 7 bases and J gave up 2 bases; unmatched junction bases: 9. From germline, CDR1 is SGHAT and CDR2 FQNNGV. Here the CDR3 reads CASIEPDRGNTEAFF. The CDR3 nucleotides are TGTGCCAGCATCGAACCTGACAGGGGAAACACTGAAGCTTTCTTT. Full variable domain (remainder filled in from reference TRBV11-2 and TRBJ1-1): EAGVAQSPRYKIIEKRQSVAFWCNPISGHATLYWYQQILGQGPKLLIQFQNNGVVDDSQLPKDRFSAERLKGVDSTLKIQPAKLEDSAVYLCASIEPDRGNTEAFFGQGTRLTVV.

V is TRBV7-9 and J is TRBJ1-1; no reliable D call. The CDR3 covers 14 residues. The germline V and J ends were trimmed by 1 base and 5 bases, with 11 bases remaining between them. Germline V gene data show CDR1 as SEHNR and CDR2 as FQNEAQ (reference sequence). The CDR3 bases are TGTGCCAGCAGCTTAGGGGTAAAGTGGACTGAAGCTTTCTTT. It codes for CASSLGVKWTEAFF.

This sequence joins TRBV7-3 and TRBJ2-5; 14 bases align to TRBD2. The junction had 6 bases not matched to a gene; V was cut back by 2 bases and J by 4 bases. Germline-derived CDR1 and CDR2 are SGHTA and FQGTGA. The CDR3 covers 17 residues. As DNA, the CDR3 is TGTGCCAGCAGCTTAGGGACTAGCGGGAGATCGGGAGAGACCCAGTACTTC. Its translation: CASSLGTSGRSGETQYF.

Written as DNA, the CDR3 is TGCGCCAGCAGCCTCGGACAGGGACCATACGAGCAGTACTTC. Amino acids: CASSLGQGPYEQYF. The gene calls are TRBV5-1 and TRBJ2-7; 8 bases are a match to TRBD1. Germline V gives CDR1 SGHRS, CDR2 YFSETQ. Trimming cost V 4 bases and J 4 bases; bases outside gene matches: 7. The CDR3 totals 14 residues. Using reference TRBV5-1 and TRBJ2-7 for the parts outside the CDR3, the full variable domain is KAGVTQTPRYLIKTRGQQVTLSCSPISGHRSVSWYQQTPGQGLQFLFEYFSETQRNKGNFPGRFSGRQFSNSRSEMNVSTLELGDSALYLCASSLGQGPYEQYFGPGTRLTVT.

The V gene is TRBV27, the J gene TRBJ2-5, with 9 bases identical to TRBD2. Near its end, the DNA agrees better with TRBJ2-7, so the J call may be wrong. Germline-derived CDR1 and CDR2 are MNHEY and SMNVEV (reference sequence). This CDR3 region has 15 residues. CDR3 DNA: TGTGCCAGCAGTGATAGCGGACTAGCGCACTACGAGCAGTACTTC. It translates to CASSDSGLAHYEQYF.

V and J are TRBV5-1 and TRBJ1-1; a weak D match, TRBD1 (6 bases). Germline V gene lookup returns CDR1 SGHRS and CDR2 YFSETQ. The CDR3 loop spans 15 amino acids. Trimming took 4 bases from V and 4 from J, leaving 17 bases between them. The CDR3 spells CASSLVVLGGTEAFF. In DNA, the CDR3 is TGCGCCAGCAGCCTGGTGGTTCTAGGGGGCACTGAAGCTTTCTTT.

This clone was seen just once. V gene TRBV6-5 combines with J gene TRBJ2-7; TRBD1 matches 7 bases. The CDR3 runs to 13 residues. The junction had 4 bases not matched to a gene; V was cut back by 6 bases and J by 2 bases. Germline V gives CDR1 MNHEY, CDR2 SVGAGI. This chain's CDR3 is CASRAGTAYEQYF. DNA of the CDR3: TGTGCCAGCAGAGCCGGGACAGCCTACGAGCAGTACTTC.

This chain's CDR3 is CASSPRRLAVDTQYF. CDR3 coding DNA: TGTGCCAGCAGTCCACGTCGACTAGCTGTTGATACGCAGTATTTT. The V call is TRBV6-6, the J call TRBJ2-3, with 7 bases fitting TRBD2. The ends lost 5 bases at V and 6 bases at J; junction bases unmatched: 11. This CDR3 comprises 15 residues. Per germline, CDR1 MNHNY and CDR2 SVGAGI (reference sequence).

The chain has TRBV21-1 and TRBJ2-1. TRBV21-1 is tagged as a pseudogene. The CDR3 totals 14 residues. The CDR3 reads CASSKVSRDGEQFF. The CDR3 DNA sequence: TGTGCCAGCAGCAAGGTGTCCCGGGACGGCGAGCAGTTCTTC.

The chain has TRBV5-1 and TRBJ2-5; a weak D match, TRBD2 (7 bases). The V end was cut by 4 bases, the J end by 3 bases, with 22 bases between. CDR3 size: 17 residues. The germline CDR1 and CDR2 sequences are SGHRS and YFSETQ. CDR3 sequence reads: CASSPLVSEGGEETQYF. DNA for the CDR3: TGCGCCAGCAGCCCCTTAGTTTCGGAGGGGGGGGAAGAGACCCAGTACTTC.

V usage is TRBV21-1 and J usage is TRBJ1-2; the table gives TRBD1 as D, unverified against the DNA. TRBV21-1 is a pseudogene segment. This CDR3 region has 14 residues. The DNA of the CDR3 is TGTGCCAGCAGCAAACCGGGACAGGGGTTTGGCTACACCTTC. Translating it yields CASSKPGQGFGYTF.

J is TRBJ2-3 and V is TRBV10-2; maybe TRBD2 (5 bases). Deletions cut 7 bases from V and 0 bases from J, with 14 bases between. The CDR3 runs to 15 residues. Germline V CDR1 and CDR2: WSHSY, SAAADI. The chain's CDR3 is CASTQIRDSTDTQYF. Here the CDR3 DNA reads TGCGCCAGCACACAGATCCGGGATAGCACAGATACGCAGTATTTT.